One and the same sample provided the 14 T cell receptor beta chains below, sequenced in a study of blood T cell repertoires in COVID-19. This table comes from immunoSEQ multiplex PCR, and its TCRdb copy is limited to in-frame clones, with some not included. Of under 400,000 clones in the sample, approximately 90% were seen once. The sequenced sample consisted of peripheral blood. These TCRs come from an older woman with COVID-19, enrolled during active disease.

This CDR3 is CASSLSPRGPPAFF. CDR3 in DNA: TGTGCCAGCAGCCTCTCCCCGCGGGGGCCGCCGGCTTTCTTT. V is TRBV5-4 and J is TRBJ1-1, with D possibly TRBD1 on 6 matching bases. Trimming removed 4 bases at V and 11 bases at J, with 21 bases between. The CDR3 loop spans 14 amino acids. Germline V gives CDR1 SGHNT, CDR2 YYREEE (reference sequence). Full variable domain (rest looked up from reference TRBV5-4 and TRBJ1-1): ETGVTQSPTHLIKTRGQQVTLRCSSQSGHNTVSWYQQALGQGPQFIFQYYREEENGRGNFPPRFSGLQFPNYSSELNVNALELDDSALYLCASSLSPRGPPAFFGQGTRLTVV.

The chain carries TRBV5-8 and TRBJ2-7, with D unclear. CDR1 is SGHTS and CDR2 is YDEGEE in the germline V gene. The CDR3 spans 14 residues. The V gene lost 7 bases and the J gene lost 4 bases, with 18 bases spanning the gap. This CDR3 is CASHAANLRYEQYF. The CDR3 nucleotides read TGTGCCAGCCATGCAGCGAACCTTAGATACGAGCAGTACTTC.

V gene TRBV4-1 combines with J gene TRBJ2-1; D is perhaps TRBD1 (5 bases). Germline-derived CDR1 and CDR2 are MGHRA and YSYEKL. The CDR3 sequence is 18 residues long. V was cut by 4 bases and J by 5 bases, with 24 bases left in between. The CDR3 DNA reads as TGCGCCAGCAGCCTAAGGACAAATGACCTTAGCATAAACAATGAGCAGTTCTTC. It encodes CASSLRTNDLSINNEQFF.

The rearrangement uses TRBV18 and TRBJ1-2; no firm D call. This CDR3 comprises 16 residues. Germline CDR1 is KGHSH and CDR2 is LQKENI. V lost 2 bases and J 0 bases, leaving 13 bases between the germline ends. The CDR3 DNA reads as TGTGCCAGCTCACCAAATCCCCCCAGGACTAACTATGGCTACACCTTC. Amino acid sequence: CASSPNPPRTNYGYTF.

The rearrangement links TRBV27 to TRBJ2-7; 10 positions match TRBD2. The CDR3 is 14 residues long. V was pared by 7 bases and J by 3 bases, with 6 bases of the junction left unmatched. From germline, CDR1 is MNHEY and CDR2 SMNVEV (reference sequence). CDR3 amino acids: CASKLAGYFYEQYF. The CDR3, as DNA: TGTGCCAGCAAACTAGCGGGGTATTTCTACGAGCAGTACTTC.

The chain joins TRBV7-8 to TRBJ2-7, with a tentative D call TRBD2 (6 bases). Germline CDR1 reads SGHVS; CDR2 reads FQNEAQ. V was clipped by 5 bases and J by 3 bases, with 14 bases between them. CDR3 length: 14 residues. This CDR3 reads CASSPPFSGYEQYF. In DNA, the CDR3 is TGTGCCAGCAGCCCACCCTTTAGCGGCTACGAGCAGTACTTC.

Here the CDR3 reads CASRTMTSVNTEAFF. CDR3 sequence (DNA): TGTGCCAGTAGGACGATGACAAGTGTAAACACTGAAGCTTTCTTT. The chain has TRBV19 and TRBJ1-1; no reliable D call. The CDR3 runs to 15 residues. Germline V CDR1 and CDR2: LNHDA, SQIVND (reference sequence). Trimming removed 6 bases at V and 2 bases at J, with 16 bases between.

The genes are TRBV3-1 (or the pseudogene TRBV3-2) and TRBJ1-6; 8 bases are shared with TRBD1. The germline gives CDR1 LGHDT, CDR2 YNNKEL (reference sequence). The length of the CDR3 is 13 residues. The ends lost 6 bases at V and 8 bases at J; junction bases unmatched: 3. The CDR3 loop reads CASRGQGDSPLHF. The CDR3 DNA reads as TGTGCCAGCAGAGGACAGGGTGATTCACCCCTCCACTTT.

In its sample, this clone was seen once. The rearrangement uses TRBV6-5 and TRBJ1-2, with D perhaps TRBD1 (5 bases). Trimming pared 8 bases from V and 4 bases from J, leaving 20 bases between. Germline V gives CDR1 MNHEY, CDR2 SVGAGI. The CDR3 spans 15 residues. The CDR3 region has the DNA TGTGCCAGCGGAACCGTACGGGGGAGCGGCTATGGCTACACCTTC. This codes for CASGTVRGSGYGYTF.

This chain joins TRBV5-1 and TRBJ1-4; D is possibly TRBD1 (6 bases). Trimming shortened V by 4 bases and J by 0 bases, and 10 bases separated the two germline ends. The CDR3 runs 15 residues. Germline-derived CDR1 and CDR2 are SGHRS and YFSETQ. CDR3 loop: CASSKTGATNEKLFF. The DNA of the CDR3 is TGCGCCAGCAGCAAGACAGGTGCAACTAATGAAAAACTGTTTTTT.

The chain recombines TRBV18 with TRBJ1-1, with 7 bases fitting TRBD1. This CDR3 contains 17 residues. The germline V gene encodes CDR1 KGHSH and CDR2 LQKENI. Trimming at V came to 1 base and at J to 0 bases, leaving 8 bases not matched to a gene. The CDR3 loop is CASSPLIRDSMNTEAFF. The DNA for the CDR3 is TGTGCCAGCTCACCACTCATAAGGGACAGTATGAACACTGAAGCTTTCTTT.

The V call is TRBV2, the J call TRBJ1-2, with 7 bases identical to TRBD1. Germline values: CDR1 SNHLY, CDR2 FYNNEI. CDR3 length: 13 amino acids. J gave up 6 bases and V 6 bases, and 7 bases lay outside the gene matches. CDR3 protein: CASRLDRYDGYTF. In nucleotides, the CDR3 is TGTGCCAGCAGGCTGGACAGGTACGATGGCTACACCTTC.

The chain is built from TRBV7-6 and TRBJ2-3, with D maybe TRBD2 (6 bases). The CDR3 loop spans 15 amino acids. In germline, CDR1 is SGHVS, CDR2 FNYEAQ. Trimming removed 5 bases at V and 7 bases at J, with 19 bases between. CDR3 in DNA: TGTGCCAGCAGCGGACCGGGAGCTAACCTTAATACGCAGTATTTT. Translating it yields CASSGPGANLNTQYF.

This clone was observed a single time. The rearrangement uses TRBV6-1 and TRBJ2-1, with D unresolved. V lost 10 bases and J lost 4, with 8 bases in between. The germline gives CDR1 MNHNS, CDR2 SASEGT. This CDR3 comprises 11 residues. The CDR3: CATRGYNEQFF. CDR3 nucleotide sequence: TGTGCCACTCGAGGTTACAATGAGCAGTTCTTC.